This is a list of T cell receptor beta chains from one sample in a study of blood T cell repertoires in COVID-19. Profiled with immunoSEQ multiplex PCR; TCRdb holds only in-frame clones, not every one. Here the sample spans about 380,000 clones, 90% being singletons. Sequences were obtained from peripheral blood. The receptor source for this set is a man younger than 35 with active or convalescent COVID-19. CDR3s include the opening cysteine and the closing phenylalanine or tryptophan. The D gene is left open where the match is weak. Rows give clone size only sometimes, using once, few, many, or a class for an expanded clone.

CASSRIDSQDEQFF TGTGCCAGCAGCCGAATAGACAGCCAAGATGAGCAGTTCTTC . TRBJ2-1 . TRBV3-1/TRBV3-2
CASSTATRLFF TGTGCCAGCAGTACGGCGACAAGACTGTTTTTT few TRBJ1-4 . TRBV6-2/TRBV6-3
CASSLRGWQETQYF TGTGCCAGCAGTTTACGGGGGTGGCAAGAGACCCAGTACTTC . TRBJ2-5 . TRBV28
CATSRVTIKDRAEKLFF TGTGCCACCAGCAGAGTAACGATTAAGGACAGGGCTGAAAAACTGTTTTTT . TRBJ1-4 TRBD1 TRBV15
CASSQFASPLHF TGTGCCAGCAGCCAGTTCGCATCACCCCTCCACTTT . TRBJ1-6 . TRBV7-9
CASSGTATNNEQFF TGTGCCAGCAGCGGGACAGCCACGAACAATGAGCAGTTCTTC . TRBJ2-1 . TRBV9
CASSEGQGESYGYTF TGTGCCAGCAGTGAGGGACAGGGGGAGTCCTATGGCTACACCTTC . TRBJ1-2 TRBD1 TRBV25-1
CASSTGQGTVYEQFF TGTGCCAGCAGCACGGGACAGGGTACGGTCTATGAGCAGTTCTTC . TRBJ2-1 TRBD1 TRBV7-3
CASSYQGMQLFEAFF TGTGCCAGCAGTTACCAGGGTATGCAGCTATTTGAAGCTTTCTTT . TRBJ1-1 . TRBV6-2/TRBV6-3
CASSQDVGTYEQYF TGTGCCAGCAGCCAAGATGTAGGGACATACGAGCAGTACTTC . TRBJ2-7 . TRBV3-1/TRBV3-2
CASSDRGREKLFF TGTGCCAGCAGTGACAGGGGGCGTGAAAAACTGTTTTTT . TRBJ1-4 TRBD1 TRBV2
CASSYSSNQPQHF TGTGCCAGCAGTTACTCTTCGAATCAGCCCCAGCATTTT . TRBJ1-5 . TRBV6-5
CASRQPVDTEAFF TGTGCCAGCAGACAACCTGTGGACACTGAAGCTTTCTTT . TRBJ1-1 . TRBV2
CASSLNGEAFF TGTGCCAGCAGTTTAAACGGTGAAGCTTTCTTT . TRBJ1-1 . TRBV27
CASSEGFLGGVEETQYF TGTGCCAGCAGTGAAGGTTTTCTGGGGGGGGTGGAAGAGACCCAGTACTTC few TRBJ2-5 TRBD2 TRBV2
CASSTTASYEQYF TGTGCCAGCAGTACCACCGCTAGTTACGAGCAGTACTTC . TRBJ2-7 . TRBV28
CASSYSSLLRSNQPQHF TGTGCCAGCAGTTACTCGAGCCTTTTGAGAAGCAATCAGCCCCAGCATTTT . TRBJ1-5 . TRBV6-2/TRBV6-3
CASSQDPTGTLNYGYTF TGCGCCAGCAGCCAAGACCCCACAGGGACACTTAACTATGGCTACACCTTC . TRBJ1-2 . TRBV4-1
CASTPAGRYGYTF TGTGCCAGCACCCCGGCAGGGAGGTATGGCTACACCTTC . TRBJ1-2 . TRBV6-5
CASSVDRAGHGYTF TGTGCCAGCAGCGTAGACAGGGCGGGTCATGGCTACACCTTC few TRBJ1-2 . TRBV9
CASSLGLSTDTQYF TGTGCCAGCAGCTTGGGTCTCAGCACAGATACGCAGTATTTT . TRBJ2-3 . TRBV5-4
CASSIAGDRSQPQHF TGTGCCAGTAGTATAGCCGGTGACAGGTCCCAGCCCCAGCATTTT . TRBJ1-5 . TRBV19
CASSPRGEKFADTQYF TGTGCCAGCAGCCCCAGGGGGGAGAAATTCGCAGATACGCAGTATTTT . TRBJ2-3 . TRBV3-1/TRBV3-2
CASSVESYRGQGYTF TGTGCCAGCAGCGTAGAGTCTTACAGGGGGCAAGGCTACACCTTC . TRBJ1-2 TRBD1 TRBV9
CASSKVPSGGLTYEQYF TGTGCCAGCAGCAAAGTACCCAGCGGGGGGCTAACCTACGAGCAGTACTTC . TRBJ2-7 . TRBV21-1
CASSQQGSGANVLTF TGTGCCAGCAGTCAACAGGGCTCTGGGGCCAACGTGCTGACTTTC once TRBJ2-6 . TRBV6-2/TRBV6-3
CASSSIGTNAYNEQFF TGTGCCAGCAGCTCCATCGGGACAAACGCCTACAATGAGCAGTTCTTC . TRBJ2-1 . TRBV5-6
CASSYVTGVADTQYF TGTGCCAGCAGTTACGTGACAGGGGTCGCAGATACGCAGTATTTT . TRBJ2-3 TRBD1 TRBV6-6
CASSQRITSGATDTQYF TGTGCCAGCAGCCAAAGAATCACTAGCGGGGCCACAGATACGCAGTATTTT . TRBJ2-3 TRBD2 TRBV3-1/TRBV3-2
CASSLAQGTNSYEQYF TGTGCCAGCAGCTTAGCCCAGGGGACGAACTCCTACGAGCAGTACTTC . TRBJ2-7 . TRBV7-9